Listed below are T cell receptor beta chains from one sample, sequenced in a study of human T cells and chemical hapten exposure. TCRdb used MiXCR to reprocess the RACE reads, holding one entry per CDR3 protein. The data show 33,000 or so distinct CDR3 sequences, roughly 12% seen once. The sample consisted of whole blood, taken in connection with sensitization to the hapten diphenylcyclopropenone (DPC). All receptors derive from a woman in her thirties or forties with alopecia areata. Some clones in this sample may be carry-over from other donors' samples. Both conserved end residues are part of each CDR3. Fields, in order: CDR3 protein, CDR3 DNA, J gene, clone size, V gene, D gene. D genes are given only for firm matches. Clone size is not always given. Where it is, it says once, few, many or a class for expanded clones.

CASSPPPLEFGDTQYF | TGTGCCAGCTCGCCCCCCCCTCTGGAATTTGGAGATACGCAGTATTTT | TRBJ2-3 | many | TRBV18 | -
CSVRGQGGQPQHF | TGCAGTGTCAGGGGACAGGGAGGACAGCCCCAGCATTTT | TRBJ1-5 | - | TRBV20-1 | TRBD1
CASSQEFHEQYF | TGCGCCAGCAGCCAAGAGTTCCACGAGCAGTACTTC | TRBJ2-7 | - | TRBV4-1 | -
CSARGGGHSTDTQYF | TGCAGTGCTAGGGGTGGGGGACATAGCACAGATACGCAGTATTTT | TRBJ2-3 | many | TRBV20-1 | -
CAISDVGYEQYF | TGTGCCATCAGTGACGTGGGCTACGAGCAGTACTTC | TRBJ2-7 | - | TRBV10-3 | -
CASSTRWGGDYYEQYF | TGTGCCAGCAGTACCCGGTGGGGGGGCGACTACTACGAGCAGTACTTC | TRBJ2-7 | many | TRBV27 | -
CASSDSPEEQFF | TGTGCCAGCAGTGACAGCCCAGAAGAGCAGTTCTTC | TRBJ2-1 | many | TRBV6-5 | -
CASAWRGARSGANVLTF | TGTGCCAGCGCCTGGAGGGGGGCGCGTTCTGGGGCCAACGTCCTGACTTTC | TRBJ2-6 | many | TRBV2 | -
CARSLGRVNNEQFF | TGTGCCAGAAGCTTGGGCAGGGTCAACAATGAGCAGTTCTTC | TRBJ2-1 | few | TRBV5-3 | -
CASSVGLASTGELFF | TGTGCCAGCAGCGTAGGACTAGCGAGCACCGGGGAGCTGTTTTTT | TRBJ2-2 | many | TRBV11-2 | TRBD2
CASSTQAGYQETQYF | TGTGCCAGCAGCACCCAAGCGGGGTACCAAGAGACCCAGTACTTC | TRBJ2-5 | few | TRBV7-2 | TRBD2
CASSLRGPGTGELFF | TGTGCCAGCAGTTTAAGGGGCCCGGGCACCGGGGAGCTGTTTTTT | TRBJ2-2 | many | TRBV27 | -
CASSPGQGREQFF | TGTGCCAGCTCACCGGGACAGGGGAGGGAGCAGTTCTTC | TRBJ2-1 | few | TRBV18 | TRBD1
CASSPPTETQYF | TGTGCCAGCAGTCCCCCCACAGAGACCCAGTACTTC | TRBJ2-5 | many | TRBV25-1 | -
CASSLVADTQYF | TGTGCCAGCAGCTTAGTAGCAGATACGCAGTATTTT | TRBJ2-3 | - | TRBV7-9 | -
CASSRQTSGRAYEQYF | TGTGCCAGCAGTCGCCAGACTAGCGGGAGGGCCTATGAGCAGTACTTC | TRBJ2-7 | many | TRBV6-5 | TRBD2
CASSPRGLATTSTDTQYF | TGTGCTAGCTCCCCCCGGGGACTAGCCACAACTAGCACAGATACGCAGTATTTT | TRBJ2-3 | many | TRBV12-5 | TRBD2
CASSVASGGARQFF | TGTGCCAGCAGCGTGGCTAGCGGGGGGGCCCGGCAGTTCTTC | TRBJ2-1 | - | TRBV9 | TRBD2
CSVGSRMGAGANVLTF | TGCAGCGTTGGATCCAGGATGGGGGCTGGGGCCAACGTCCTGACTTTC | TRBJ2-6 | many | TRBV29-1 | -
CSVEGQPGVDTEAFF | TGCAGCGTTGAAGGGCAGCCGGGCGTCGACACTGAAGCTTTCTTT | TRBJ1-1 | many | TRBV29-1 | -
CASSQEGRSGYTF | TGCGCCAGCAGCCAAGAGGGGAGGAGTGGCTACACCTTC | TRBJ1-2 | many | TRBV4-3 | -
CASSVGDSPYNEQFF | TGTGCCAGCAGCGTAGGGGACAGTCCCTACAATGAGCAGTTCTTC | TRBJ2-1 | few | TRBV9 | TRBD1
CASSLGGHNEQFF | TGTGCCAGCAGTTTGGGGGGCCACAATGAGCAGTTCTTC | TRBJ2-1 | few | TRBV28 | -
CASSSRTDSYEQYF | TGTGCCAGCAGTTCGAGGACCGATTCCTACGAGCAGTACTTC | TRBJ2-7 | many | TRBV27 | -
CASSQLHTDTQYF | TGTGCCAGCAGCCAACTTCATACAGATACGCAGTATTTT | TRBJ2-3 | few | TRBV14 | -
CASSFGQGLTDTQYF | TGTGCCAGCAGCTTCGGACAGGGTCTCACAGATACGCAGTATTTT | TRBJ2-3 | many | TRBV7-3 | TRBD1
CASSLEGTSGSYNEQFF | TGTGCCAGCAGCTTGGAAGGGACTAGCGGGAGTTATAATGAGCAGTTCTTC | TRBJ2-1 | many | TRBV5-5 | TRBD2
CSAISTGLKFQPQHF | TGCAGTGCTATTTCGACAGGGTTGAAATTTCAGCCCCAGCATTTT | TRBJ1-5 | - | TRBV20-1 | TRBD1
CACRPIAKNIQYF | TGTGCCTGCAGGCCTATAGCCAAAAACATTCAGTACTTC | TRBJ2-4 | - | TRBV28 | -
CASSLPGQGGSPLHF | TGTGCCAGCAGTTTGCCCGGACAGGGAGGATCACCCCTCCACTTT | TRBJ1-6 | - | TRBV28 | TRBD1
CASSLSGQDGEQYF | TGTGCCAGCAGCCTCTCGGGGCAGGACGGGGAGCAGTACTTC | TRBJ2-7 | few | TRBV9 | -
CSVESVTTDTQYF | TGCAGCGTTGAGTCGGTTACCACAGATACGCAGTATTTT | TRBJ2-3 | - | TRBV29-1 | -
CASSPEGQTSNEQFF | TGCGCCAGCAGCCCGGAGGGACAGACATCCAATGAGCAGTTCTTC | TRBJ2-1 | many | TRBV5-1 | -
CASSLVAQPAPEEQFF | TGTGCCAGCAGCTTAGTCGCGCAACCAGCCCCCGAGGAGCAGTTCTTC | TRBJ2-1 | many | TRBV7-2 | -
CASSPRPPTATGELFF | TGTGCCAGCAGCCCAAGGCCCCCCACCGCCACCGGGGAGCTGTTTTTT | TRBJ2-2 | - | TRBV11-2 | -
CASSPDWDTQYF | TGTGCCAGCTCACCGGACTGGGATACGCAGTATTTT | TRBJ2-3 | many | TRBV18 | -
CASSPSGRRDEQYF | TGTGCCAGCAGCCCCTCCGGACGGCGGGACGAGCAGTACTTC | TRBJ2-7 | many | TRBV7-6 | -
CSADSGTGNVGYGYTF | TGCAGTGCTGATTCCGGGACCGGGAATGTCGGCTATGGCTACACCTTC | TRBJ1-2 | many | TRBV20-1 | -
CSVEEGTGTYEQYF | TGCAGCGTTGAAGAGGGGACAGGGACCTACGAGCAGTACTTC | TRBJ2-7 | - | TRBV29-1 | TRBD1
CASSPQVTGANVLTF | TGTGCCAGCAGTCCTCAGGTTACAGGGGCCAACGTCCTGACTTTC | TRBJ2-6 | medium-sized | TRBV27 | -
CSVGDTEAFF | TGCAGCGTTGGGGACACTGAAGCTTTCTTT | TRBJ1-1 | - | TRBV29-1 | -
CASSGEAGNEKLFF | TGTGCCAGCAGTGGAGAAGCGGGTAATGAAAAACTGTTTTTT | TRBJ1-4 | - | TRBV28 | -
CASSLGTQYSYNEQFF | TGTGCCAGCAGTCTAGGGACGCAATACTCCTACAATGAGCAGTTCTTC | TRBJ2-1 | many | TRBV4-2 | -
CASSPQGSTGELFF | TGTGCCAGCTCACCTCAGGGATCCACCGGGGAGCTGTTTTTT | TRBJ2-2 | few | TRBV18 | -
CASRGQGNTGELFF | TGTGCCAGCAGGGGACAGGGCAACACCGGGGAGCTGTTTTTT | TRBJ2-2 | many | TRBV25-1 | TRBD1
CASSPSSGGSYEQYF | TGTGCCAGCAGCCCCTCTAGCGGGGGATCCTACGAGCAGTACTTC | TRBJ2-7 | many | TRBV7-6 | TRBD2
CASRETPNTEAFF | TGTGCCAGCAGGGAGACTCCCAACACTGAAGCTTTCTTT | TRBJ1-1 | many | TRBV6-5 | -
CASSGGGFEQFF | TGTGCCAGCAGCGGAGGGGGATTTGAGCAGTTCTTC | TRBJ2-1 | - | TRBV5-6 | -
CASSSRDRGTQYF | TGTGCCAGCAGTTCCCGGGACAGGGGTACGCAGTATTTT | TRBJ2-3 | - | TRBV2 | TRBD1
CASSRRGGSGANVLTF | TGTGCCAGCAGCCGCCGAGGGGGGTCCGGGGCCAACGTCCTGACTTTC | TRBJ2-6 | - | TRBV3-1 | -
CASSGVERGSPLHF | TGTGCCAGCAGTGGAGTAGAGAGGGGTTCACCCCTCCATTTT | TRBJ1-6 | - | TRBV6-5 | -
CASNPGSASDTQYF | TGTGCCAGTAATCCAGGCTCCGCGAGTGATACGCAGTATTTT | TRBJ2-3 | many | TRBV19 | -
CASSPSDSRGYTF | TGTGCCAGCTCACCCTCGGACTCCCGAGGTTACACCTTC | TRBJ1-2 | many | TRBV18 | -
CASLTSGIGDEQFF | TGTGCCAGCCTCACTAGCGGTATAGGCGATGAGCAGTTCTTC | TRBJ2-1 | few | TRBV12-3/TRBV12-4 | TRBD2
CSVERRPYNEQFF | TGCAGCGTTGAACGCAGGCCCTACAATGAGCAGTTCTTC | TRBJ2-1 | - | TRBV29-1 | -
CASSYDTEAFF | TGTGCCAGCAGTTACGACACTGAAGCTTTCTTT | TRBJ1-1 | many | TRBV6-2/TRBV6-3 | -
CASSPEGEGDIQYF | TGTGCCAGCAGCCCGGAGGGGGAAGGGGACATTCAGTACTTC | TRBJ2-4 | many | TRBV12-3/TRBV12-4 | -
CASSGPKQGAATNYGYTF | TGTGCCAGCAGTGGGCCAAAACAGGGCGCGGCGACTAACTATGGCTACACCTTC | TRBJ1-2 | few | TRBV25-1 | -
CASTQGRGNSPLHF | TGTGCCAGCACCCAGGGAAGAGGAAATTCACCCCTCCACTTT | TRBJ1-6 | many | TRBV6-2/TRBV6-3 | -
CASSFPDRGAEAFF | TGCGCCAGCAGCTTCCCCGACAGGGGCGCTGAAGCTTTCTTT | TRBJ1-1 | - | TRBV5-1 | TRBD1